The clone carrying this TCR beta chain was recorded a few times. The V gene lost 4 bases and the J gene lost 4 bases, with 13 bases spanning the gap. This CDR3 region has 15 residues. Germline CDR1 is MGHRA and CDR2 is YSYEKL. RNA transcripts provided the source from which TCR beta CDR3 regions were amplified. A set of HTBI primers served as the primers for a first-round RT-PCR of the TCR CDR3. A single record per CDR3 protein comes from TCRdb applying MiXCR to the multiplex PCR reads. The table records under 300,000 distinct CDR3 sequences, about 25% of them present only once. This record belongs to a study of T cells in Graves' hyperthyroidism and ophthalmopathy.

The J gene is TRBJ2-2, the V gene TRBV4-1, with D possibly called TRBD1 or TRBD2 (7 bases each). The TCR comes from a man in his forties or fifties with Graves' hyperthyroidism that later progressed to Graves' ophthalmopathy. Sequenced input: blood. This chain's CDR3 is CASSPTGRGTGELFF. DNA of the CDR3: TGCGCCAGCAGCCCGACAGGGAGGGGCACCGGGGAGCTGTTTTTT.